Presented here are 20 T cell receptor beta chains from one specimen sequenced in a study of tissue T cells after allogeneic stem cell transplantation. Clones were read by immunoSEQ multiplex PCR, and TCRdb kept only the in-frame ones, dropping some. The sample records approximately 30,000 clones, approximately 83% being singletons. The sequenced sample was blood, obtained before transplantation. These receptors all come from a woman between 18 and 55 years old who later had graft-versus-host disease after an allogeneic stem cell transplant.

V is TRBV19 and J is TRBJ2-1; TRBD2 matches at 13 bases. CDR1 and CDR2 from the germline V gene are LNHDA and SQIVND (reference sequence). There are 15 residues in the CDR3. Unmatched junction bases numbered 5, after V lost 7 bases and J lost 5 bases. CDR3 DNA sequence: TGTGCCAGTACCCTGACTAGCGGGAGGAACAATGAGCAGTTCTTC. Translated: CASTLTSGRNNEQFF.

The chain employs TRBV5-3 and TRBJ2-1; D ambiguous. TRBV5-3 carries the ORF label, with uncertain function. With 0 bases removed from V and 3 bases from J, the gap between germline ends came to 13 bases. The CDR3 is made up of 16 amino acids. DNA for the CDR3: TGTGCCAGAAGCTTGGTTGAGGAGATCAGCTACAATGAGCAGTTCTTC. Translation: CARSLVEEISYNEQFF.

The V gene is TRBV6-5, the J gene TRBJ1-4; no firm D call. The length of the CDR3 is 15 residues. In germline, CDR1 is MNHEY, CDR2 SVGAGI. Trimming cost V 2 bases and J 0 bases, with 7 bases left between them. As DNA, the CDR3 is TGTGCCAGCAGTTACCAGTCTGCAACTAATGAAAAACTGTTTTTT. Its protein is CASSYQSATNEKLFF.

This rearrangement joins TRBV5-4 to TRBJ2-4; tentatively, D is TRBD1 or TRBD2 (5 bases each). Trimming stripped 4 bases from V and 8 bases from J, with 16 bases between. The germline V gene has CDR1 SGHNT and CDR2 YYREEE (reference sequence). The CDR3 covers 14 residues. CDR3 DNA sequence: TGTGCCAGCAGCCTGGCAGGGATGGGGGACATTCAGTACTTC. Its translation is CASSLAGMGDIQYF.

This chain uses TRBV7-2 with TRBJ1-2, with D perhaps matching TRBD1 (5 bases). V lost 0 bases and J 6 bases, leaving 11 bases between the germline ends. The CDR3 is 14 amino acids. Germline lookup yields CDR1 SGHTA and CDR2 FQGNSA. Written as DNA, the CDR3 is TGTGCCAGCAGCTTAGCGCTGCAGGGCCATGGCTACACCTTC. Residues: CASSLALQGHGYTF.

This sequence joins TRBV6-6 and TRBJ2-2; the D is unclear. The germline gives CDR1 MNHNY, CDR2 SVGAGI (reference sequence). Trimming removed 7 bases at V and 0 bases at J, with 9 bases between. The CDR3 has 14 residues. The CDR3 spells CASTVRANTGELFF. CDR3 bases: TGTGCCAGCACCGTCCGGGCGAACACCGGGGAGCTGTTTTTT.

This clone is labeled as medium-sized (0.01 to 0.1%). This chain connects TRBV6-1 to TRBJ2-2; 10 nucleotides agree with TRBD2. Germline CDR1 reads MNHNS; CDR2 reads SASEGT. CDR3 length: 15 amino acids. V was clipped by 2 bases and J by 3 bases; unmatched bases: 0. CDR3 loop: CASSELAGDTGELFF. The DNA for the CDR3 is TGTGCCAGCAGTGAACTAGCGGGAGACACCGGGGAGCTGTTTTTT.

The chain carries TRBV4-2 and TRBJ2-6; D could derive from TRBD1 or TRBD2 (6 bases each). V lost 6 bases and J lost 0, with 15 bases in between. This CDR3 is 17 amino acids long. CDR1 and CDR2 from the germline V gene are LGHNA and YNFKEQ. The CDR3 nucleotides are TGTGCCAGCAGGGGGTTGGGGGGCCACTCTGGGGCCAACGTCCTGACTTTC. It specifies CASRGLGGHSGANVLTF.

The V and J genes are TRBV6-1 and TRBJ1-4, with D hard to call. Germline V gene data show CDR1 as MNHNS and CDR2 as SASEGT. The CDR3 runs 15 residues. Trimming stripped 1 base from V and 1 base from J, with 7 bases between. CDR3 in DNA: TGTGCCAGCAGTGAAGTAGACGGAACTAATGAAAAACTGTTTTTT. This gives the protein CASSEVDGTNEKLFF.

This chain uses TRBV5-1 with TRBJ1-2; TRBD1 is a possible D gene (5 bases). Germline V gene sequence: CDR1 SGHRS, CDR2 YFSETQ. V lost 7 bases and J lost 2, with 15 bases in between. The length of the CDR3 is 14 residues. The CDR3 reads CASGFGTDNYGYTF. The CDR3 coding sequence is TGCGCCAGCGGATTCGGGACGGACAACTATGGCTACACCTTC.

V and J are TRBV28 and TRBJ2-7; a weak D match, TRBD1 (6 bases). This CDR3 contains 12 residues. V lost 5 bases to trimming and J lost 6 bases, with 11 bases between them. Germline assignment: CDR1 MDHEN and CDR2 SYDVKM. CDR3 DNA: TGTGCCAGCAGTAGGACAGTTCCCGAGCAGTACTTC. Residues: CASSRTVPEQYF.

The J gene is TRBJ2-5, the V gene TRBV2, with D perhaps TRBD1 or TRBD2 (6 bases each). Germline V gene lookup returns CDR1 SNHLY and CDR2 FYNNEI. This CDR3 contains 15 residues. With 7 bases removed from V and 5 bases from J, the gap between germline ends came to 20 bases. In nucleotides, the CDR3 is TGTGCCAGCATGTTACAGGGTGGCCGGGGGGAGACCCAGTACTTC. As protein: CASMLQGGRGETQYF.

The chain combines TRBV3-1 (or the pseudogene TRBV3-2) with TRBJ1-5; tentatively, D is TRBD1 (6 bases). This CDR3 has 14 amino acids. Germline CDR1 is LGHDT and CDR2 is YNNKEL (reference sequence). Trimming shortened V by 4 bases and J by 5 bases, and 12 bases separated the two germline ends. CDR3 DNA sequence: TGTGCCAGCAGCCCACAGGGATGCGATCAGCCCCAGCATTTT. Translating gives CASSPQGCDQPQHF.

V is TRBV10-2 and J is TRBJ2-3, with D perhaps matching TRBD2 (6 bases). Between the trimmed V and J ends, which lost 2 bases and 6 bases, there was a span of 18 bases. The CDR3 is 16 residues long. The germline V gene has CDR1 WSHSY and CDR2 SAAADI. CDR3 residues: CASSELIRRGWDTQYF. The DNA for the CDR3 is TGCGCCAGCAGTGAGCTAATCAGGAGGGGATGGGATACGCAGTATTTT.

The chain has TRBV3-1 (or the pseudogene TRBV3-2) and TRBJ2-7; perhaps TRBD2 as D (6 bases). Germline lookup yields CDR1 LGHDT and CDR2 YNNKEL (reference sequence). This CDR3 is 13 amino acids long. The V and J ends lost 4 bases and 2 bases respectively, with 9 bases between them. CDR3: CASSPRETYEQYF. CDR3 DNA sequence: TGTGCCAGCAGCCCCCGGGAGACCTACGAGCAGTACTTC.

Turning to this clone: The junction departs from the called germline gene at one end, perhaps through a read error. V is TRBV11-1 and J is TRBJ2-1; TRBD1 is a possible D gene (5 bases). The CDR3 has 15 amino acids. Germline values: CDR1 SGHAT, CDR2 FQDESV (reference sequence). The DNA for the CDR3 is TGTGCCAGCAGTCAGGGAAGAATTTCCTTCAATGAGCAGTTCTTC. Translation gives CASSQGRISFNEQFF.

The V and J genes are TRBV9 and TRBJ1-4; D gene uncertain. The CDR3 contains 16 residues. V was trimmed by 4 bases and J by 2 bases, leaving 15 bases between them. CDR1 is SGDLS and CDR2 is YYNGEE in the germline V gene. The CDR3 protein is CASSPDPPATNEKLFF. In nucleotides, the CDR3 is TGTGCCAGCAGCCCCGATCCGCCCGCCACTAATGAAAAACTGTTTTTT. The variable domain in full, completed from reference TRBV9 and TRBJ1-4, reads DSGVTQTPKHLITATGQRVTLRCSPRSGDLSVYWYQQSLDQGLQFLIQYYNGEERAKGNILERFSAQQFPDLHSELNLSSLELGDSALYFCASSPDPPATNEKLFFGSGTQLSVL.

The chain joins TRBV18 to TRBJ2-3, with D possibly being TRBD2 (6 bases). V lost 3 bases and J 7 bases, leaving 11 bases between the germline ends. Germline loops: CDR1 KGHSH, CDR2 LQKENI. The CDR3 runs 13 residues. The DNA of the CDR3 is TGTGCCAGCTCACCGTCTGGGAGGAATACGCAGTATTTT. Protein: CASSPSGRNTQYF.

The count of this clone is one. The V call is TRBV28, the J call TRBJ1-5, with D hard to call. V lost 8 bases and J 2 bases, leaving 4 bases between the germline ends. The CDR3 is 11 residues long. Germline CDR1 MDHEN, CDR2 SYDVKM. The CDR3 region is CASSGNQPQHF. As DNA, the CDR3 is TGTGCCAGCTCGGGCAATCAGCCCCAGCATTTT. The full variable domain, rest sourced from reference TRBV28 and TRBJ1-5, is DVKVTQSSRYLVKRTGEKVFLECVQDMDHENMFWYRQDPGLGLRLIYFSYDVKMKEKGDIPEGYSVSREKKERFSLILESASTNQTSMYLCASSGNQPQHFGDGTRLSIL.

This chain links TRBV4-3 with TRBJ1-4, with TRBD1 matching 7 bases. V gave up 0 bases and J gave up 2 bases; unmatched junction bases: 3. Germline CDR1 is LGHNA and CDR2 is YSLEER. This CDR3 region has 16 residues. The CDR3 DNA sequence: TGCGCCAGCAGCCAAGATTCGGGACAGACTAATGAAAAACTGTTTTTT. It encodes CASSQDSGQTNEKLFF.